This T cell receptor beta chain appears in the sequencing data of a study of control samples from healthy donors and cancer patients. This table comes from immunoSEQ multiplex PCR, and its TCRdb copy is limited to in-frame clones, with some not included. The table shows about 94,000 clones, with around 83% occurring only once. The CDR3 is 18 amino acids. Germline trimming cut 0 bases from V and 7 bases from J; bases unmatched to any gene: 13. CDR1 LGHNA and CDR2 YNFKEQ come from the germline V gene. The receptor's source is a woman between 50 and 59 years old in good health. V is TRBV4-2 and J is TRBJ2-1, with 9 bases matching TRBD2. Sequencing used blood. CDR3 residues: CASSQDPGGLASSNEQFF. CDR3 DNA: TGTGCCAGCAGCCAAGATCCGGGGGGACTAGCCTCGAGTAATGAGCAGTTCTTC.